The rows below give T cell receptor beta chains drawn from one sample of a study of cytomegalovirus exposure and HLA in healthy donors. Clones were sequenced by immunoSEQ multiplex PCR, and TCRdb holds only the in-frame ones, with some missing. This table has 100,000 to 150,000 clones, around 78% appearing once. The specimen sequenced was PBMCs. The receptors were gathered from a man between 35 and 55 years old in good health and CMV-seronegative. Both conserved end residues are part of each CDR3. The order of the fields is D gene, V gene, J gene, clone size, CDR3 DNA, CDR3 protein. A D gene is named only where the DNA matches it firmly. Clone size, where shown, is once, few, many, or a class for clones that have expanded.

>-|TRBV4-2|TRBJ1-2|-
TGTGCCAGCAGCCAAGAGAGGAACGTACCCGTCGGGGGCTACACCTTC
CASSQERNVPVGGYTF
>TRBD1|TRBV6-5|TRBJ2-7|-
TGTGCCAGCAGACGGGACAGGGGGAACTCCTACGAGCAGTACTTC
CASRRDRGNSYEQYF
>-|TRBV9|TRBJ1-3|-
TGTGCCAGCAGCGTAGGGGCTGTGGCTGGAAACACCATATATTTT
CASSVGAVAGNTIYF
>-|TRBV11-2|TRBJ1-1|-
TGTGCCAGCAGCTTTCCAGTTGAAGCTTTCTTT
CASSFPVEAFF
>TRBD2|TRBV9|TRBJ2-6|-
TGTGCCAGCAGCGTAGGCCTCCGGGGGGGCCTGTCTGGGGCCAACGTCCTGACTTTC
CASSVGLRGGLSGANVLTF
>-|TRBV6-1|TRBJ1-1|-
TGTGCCAGCATAACGACTGGGGAGGGGACGGCTTTCTTT
CASITTGEGTAFF
>-|TRBV5-4|TRBJ2-3|-
TGTGCCAGCAGCAATAGACAGCGCACAGATACGCAGTATTTT
CASSNRQRTDTQYF
>TRBD1|TRBV12-5|TRBJ2-7|-
TGTGCTAGTGGCATGGACAGGGTCGCCCACGAGCAGTACTTC
CASGMDRVAHEQYF
>TRBD1|TRBV5-1|TRBJ2-2|-
TGCGCCAGCAGCTACGGGACAGGGGGCACCGGGGAGCTGTTTTTT
CASSYGTGGTGELFF
>TRBD2|TRBV10-3|TRBJ2-7|-
TGTGCCATTGGGCTAGCGGGGGGTATACAGTACTTC
CAIGLAGGIQYF
>-|TRBV20-1|TRBJ1-1|-
TGCAGTCAGGGTGGGTTTGGGGCTTTCTTT
CSQGGFGAFF
>-|TRBV6-5|TRBJ1-1|once
TGTGCCAGCAGTTTGACAGGATCGGCTGGGGCTTTCTTT
CASSLTGSAGAFF
>-|TRBV28|TRBJ1-2|-
TGTGCCAGCAGTGGCCACTCGGGACTCCTTCTTGGCTACACCTTC
CASSGHSGLLLGYTF
>-|TRBV5-4|TRBJ2-6|-
TGTGCCAGCAGCAAGACACTCTCTGGGGCCAACGTCCTGACTTTC
CASSKTLSGANVLTF
>TRBD2|TRBV30|TRBJ2-5|-
TGTGCCTGGAGGGTGGCGGGGGGTCCAGAGACCCAGTACTTC
CAWRVAGGPETQYF
>-|TRBV29-1|TRBJ2-5|few
TGCAGCGCCTCCGGCGGGAACCAAGAGACCCAGTACTTC
CSASGGNQETQYF
>-|TRBV11-2|TRBJ2-3|-
TGTGCCAGCAGCTTACGGGGTAGTCAACCAGATACGCAGTATTTT
CASSLRGSQPDTQYF